The 5 T cell receptor beta chains below were found in one sample sequenced in a study of CXCR3-negative and CXCR3-positive naive CD8 T cells. Findings and limits, study-wide: TRB CDR3s were more hydrophobic in CXCR3-positive than in CXCR3-negative naive cells.

UMI labels and 5' RACE were used to prepare the TRB cDNA libraries. For each CDR3 protein, TCRdb gives one entry from its re-call of the 5' RACE reads, without DNA. The sample data list around 140,000 distinct CDR3 sequences. Their antigens are not known. What was sequenced was naive CXCR3+ CD8+ T cells from blood. Subset denoted: CD45RO-CCR7+CD27+CD95- naive CD8+ T cells expressing CXCR3 (TNR3+). The receptor set was obtained from a human donor in good health. Some clones in this sample may be carry-over from other donors' samples.

The chain recombines TRBV10-3 with TRBJ2-1; the D gene TCRdb calls, TRBD1, cannot be checked with no DNA. The CDR3 contains 16 residues. Germline values: CDR1 ENHRY, CDR2 SYGVKD. CDR3 amino acids: CAITKIGGQGAFEQFF.

The genes are TRBV5-1 and TRBJ2-1; the D gene TCRdb calls, TRBD1, cannot be checked with no DNA. This CDR3 is built from 14 residues. The germline CDR1 and CDR2 sequences are SGHRS and YFSETQ. The CDR3 here is CASFPHPRYNEQFF.

The chain joins TRBV28 to TRBJ2-7; TCRdb returns TRBD2, unconfirmable since there is no DNA. Germline V CDR1 and CDR2: MDHEN, SYDVKM. The CDR3 sequence is 14 residues long. The CDR3 sequence: CASSPWTSFHEQYF.

The chain employs TRBV7-9 and TRBJ2-3. The length of the CDR3 is 12 residues. Germline V gene lookup returns CDR1 SEHNR and CDR2 FQNEAQ (reference sequence). CDR3 amino acids: CASSLAADTQYF.

The V and J genes are TRBV7-9 and TRBJ2-1; TCRdb's D call, TRBD2, is unchecked because there is no DNA. The V gene's germline CDR1 is SEHNR and CDR2 FQNEAQ (reference sequence). This CDR3 has 18 amino acids. This CDR3 is CASSLAGMTISSYNEQFF.